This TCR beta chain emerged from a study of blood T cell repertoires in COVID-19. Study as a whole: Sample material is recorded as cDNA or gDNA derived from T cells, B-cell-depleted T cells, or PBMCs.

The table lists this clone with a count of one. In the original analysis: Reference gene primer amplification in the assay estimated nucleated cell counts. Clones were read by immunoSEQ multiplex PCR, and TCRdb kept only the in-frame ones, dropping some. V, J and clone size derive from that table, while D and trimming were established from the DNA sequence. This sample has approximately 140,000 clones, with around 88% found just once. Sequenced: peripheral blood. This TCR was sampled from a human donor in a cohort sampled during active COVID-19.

This chain's CDR3 is CASSYRWRGNQPQHF. The CDR3 DNA is TGTGCCAGCAGTTACAGGTGGAGGGGCAATCAGCCCCAGCATTTT. The V and J genes are TRBV6-2 or TRBV6-3 and TRBJ1-5; no firm D call. Germline loops: CDR1 MNHEY, CDR2 SVGEGT. The V end was cut by 2 bases, the J end by 2 bases, with 10 bases between. The CDR3 is made up of 15 amino acids.